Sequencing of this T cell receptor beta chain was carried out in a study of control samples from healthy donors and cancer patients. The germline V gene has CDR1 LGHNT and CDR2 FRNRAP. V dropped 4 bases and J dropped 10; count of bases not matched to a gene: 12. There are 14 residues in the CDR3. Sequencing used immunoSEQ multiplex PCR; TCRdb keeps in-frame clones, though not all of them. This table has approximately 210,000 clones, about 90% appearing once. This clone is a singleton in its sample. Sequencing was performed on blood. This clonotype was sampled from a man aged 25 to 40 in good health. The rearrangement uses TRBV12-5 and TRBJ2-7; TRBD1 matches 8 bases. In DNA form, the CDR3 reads TGTGCTAGTGGTTCCGGGACAGGCCATTTGGATCAGTACTTC. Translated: CASGSGTGHLDQYF.